Following are 26 T cell receptor beta chains from one sample sequenced in a study of low-dose radiotherapy and immunotherapy resistance in tumors. Alpha and beta chains were covered, as first-strand cDNA relied on TRAV- and TRBV-specific primers. A constant-region primer paired with the V-primer adapter amplified TCRs over roughly 18 PCR cycles. TCRdb used MiXCR to reprocess the reads, holding one entry per CDR3 protein. The sample holds about 35,000 distinct CDR3 sequences, roughly 20% seen once. Time point given: after trial treatment. Regarding treatment: LDRT plus nivolumab, ipilimumab, low-dose cyclophosphamide and aspirin (RACIN trial). Sequenced material: PBMCs, taken after low-dose radiotherapy plus immunotherapy. The origin of the receptors is a female donor with ovarian cancer.

This clonotype has at least ten counts. The chain employs TRBV20-1 and TRBJ2-5; D perhaps matches TRBD1 (5 bases). Looked up from germline, CDR1 is DFQATT and CDR2 is SNEGSKA (reference sequence). Trimming left V 6 bases short and J 5 bases short, with 19 bases between. CDR3 size: 14 residues. The DNA for the CDR3 is TGCAGTGCCCCTTCCGAAGGGGCTGGCGAGACCCAGTACTTC. This codes for CSAPSEGAGETQYF.

This clonotype has at least ten counts. V is TRBV5-1 and J is TRBJ2-1, with TRBD2 matching 10 bases. Germline values: CDR1 SGHRS, CDR2 YFSETQ. This CDR3 region has 17 residues. With 3 bases clipped from V and 5 bases from J, the junction kept 11 bases outside the gene matches. CDR3 amino acids: CASSSVLGLATHNEQFF. The CDR3 nucleotides are TGCGCCAGCAGCTCGGTATTGGGACTAGCGACCCACAATGAGCAGTTCTTC.

This clonotype was recorded at least ten times. A read error may produce the germline difference seen at one junction end. The chain joins TRBV5-1 to TRBJ2-5; no definite D call. This CDR3 has 15 amino acids. CDR1 is SGHRS, CDR2 YFSETQ, per germline. CDR3 sequence reads: CASSSPRDFQETQYF. CDR3 coding DNA: TGTGCCAGCAGCTCACCACGAGATTTCCAAGAGACCCAGTACTTC.

This clonotype was observed at least ten times. This rearrangement joins TRBV23-1 to TRBJ2-3; possibly TRBD1 for D (5 bases). TRBV23-1 is an ORF, with its function uncertain. CDR3 size: 18 residues. Trimming shortened V by 0 bases and J by 1 base, and 17 bases separated the two germline ends. DNA for the CDR3: TGCGCCAGCAGTCAATCGTCCAATGTCAGGGCTCGCACAGATACGCAGTATTTT. Protein sequence: CASSQSSNVRARTDTQYF.

This clonotype has at least ten counts. The chain is built from TRBV28 and TRBJ2-7; no clear D. Germline V lookup: CDR1 MDHEN, CDR2 SYDVKM. This CDR3 has 15 amino acids. V lost 1 base and J lost 5, with 15 bases in between. CDR3 sequence reads: CASSLFSLRPDEQYF. For the CDR3, the DNA is TGTGCCAGCAGTTTATTCTCCCTTCGTCCAGACGAGCAGTACTTC.

About this clonotype: With a far larger clone one base away, a read error is the likely cause. The chain carries TRBV5-6 and TRBJ2-7; 8 bases are shared with TRBD1. Trimming cost V 0 bases and J 7 bases; bases outside gene matches: 9. This CDR3 contains 15 residues. The V gene's germline CDR1 is SGHDT and CDR2 YYEEEE. Written as DNA, the CDR3 is TGTGCCAGCAGCTTGGTGTCGCAGGGGGCACGGGAGCAGTACTTC. Translated, it gives CASSLVSQGAREQYF.

Many counts were recorded for this clonotype. Mismatch with germline at one junction end may stem from a read error. This chain links TRBV6-2 or TRBV6-3 with TRBJ1-2; TRBD1 is a possible D gene (5 bases). CDR1 is MNHEY and CDR2 is SVGEGT in the germline V gene. CDR3 length: 17 residues. CDR3 residues: CASSPRDGASRLKKMAF. The CDR3 DNA sequence: TGTGCCAGCAGCCCTCGGGACGGAGCTTCAAGGTTAAAGAAAATGGCTTTC.

The chain has TRBV5-5 and TRBJ1-6; no definite D call. CDR3 size: 13 residues. Per germline, CDR1 SGHKS and CDR2 YYEKEE (reference sequence). Trimming shortened V by 4 bases and J by 8 bases, and 10 bases separated the two germline ends. The CDR3 loop reads CASSPEADSPLHF. CDR3 sequence (DNA): TGTGCCAGCAGCCCCGAGGCGGATTCACCCCTCCACTTT. Combining the CDR3 with reference TRBV5-5 and TRBJ1-6 gives the whole variable domain DAGVTQSPTHLIKTRGQQVTLRCSPISGHKSVSWYQQVLGQGPQFIFQYYEKEERGRGNFPDRFSARQFPNYSSELNVNALLLGDSALYLCASSPEADSPLHFGNGTRLTVT.

This clonotype showed up just once. V gene TRBV24-1 combines with J gene TRBJ2-5; no clear D gene. CDR1 KGHDR and CDR2 SFDVKD come from the germline V gene. Deletions cut 11 bases from V and 5 bases from J, with 17 bases between. The CDR3 is made up of 13 amino acids. The CDR3 bases are TGTGCCAGCGCCAGTGAGGCGAGGGAGACCCAGTACTTC. It translates to CASASEARETQYF.

The V and J genes are TRBV5-3 and TRBJ2-1, with a weak D call TRBD2 (5 bases). TRBV5-3 is flagged as an ORF with uncertain function. The length of the CDR3 is 13 residues. Trimming pared 8 bases from V and 6 bases from J, leaving 15 bases between. The CDR3 DNA follows: TGTGCCAGCGGCTTACGGGGTTCCAATGAGCAGTTCTTC. Its protein is CASGLRGSNEQFF.

This clonotype was detected ten times or more. The V and J genes are TRBV5-1 and TRBJ2-3; 9 bases align to TRBD1. Unmatched junction bases numbered 4, after V lost 1 base and J lost 4 bases. The CDR3 runs to 15 residues. Germline V lookup: CDR1 SGHRS, CDR2 YFSETQ. The CDR3 protein is CASSLQGQGADTQYF. Written as DNA, the CDR3 is TGCGCCAGCAGCTTGCAGGGACAGGGTGCAGATACGCAGTATTTT.

V gene TRBV5-4 combines with J gene TRBJ2-7; maybe TRBD2 (7 bases). Trimming pared 6 bases from V and 0 bases from J, leaving 13 bases between. Germline V CDR1 and CDR2: SGHNT, YYREEE (reference sequence). The CDR3 is made up of 14 amino acids. The CDR3 DNA reads as TGTGCCAGCACCCCCGGGGGGCTCTCCTACGAGCAGTACTTC. Amino acids: CASTPGGLSYEQYF.

There are a few counts of this clonotype. The genes are TRBV5-6 and TRBJ2-5; 7 nucleotides line up with TRBD2. Germline V gene data show CDR1 as SGHDT and CDR2 as YYEEEE. Trimming cost V 2 bases and J 3 bases; bases outside gene matches: 7. The CDR3 runs 15 residues. Here the CDR3 DNA reads TGTGCCAGCAGCTTCGGGAGGCTGGGGGAAGAGACCCAGTACTTC. This encodes CASSFGRLGEETQYF. Filled out from reference TRBV5-6 and TRBJ2-5, the complete variable domain reads DAGVTQSPTHLIKTRGQQVTLRCSPKSGHDTVSWYQQALGQGPQFIFQYYEEEERQRGNFPDRFSGHQFPNYSSELNVNALLLGDSALYLCASSFGRLGEETQYFGPGTRLLVL.

At least ten counts were recorded for this clonotype. This chain connects TRBV9 to TRBJ2-1; 7 bases align to TRBD2. Germline CDR1 reads SGDLS; CDR2 reads YYNGEE. The CDR3 has 12 amino acids. Trimming at V came to 6 bases and at J to 12 bases, leaving 9 bases not matched to a gene. As DNA, the CDR3 is TGTGCCAGCATCGGGGCTAGCGGAGGGCAGTTCTTC. It codes for CASIGASGGQFF.

Only a few counts were recorded for this clonotype. This chain connects TRBV7-9 to TRBJ2-1; 9 nucleotides agree with TRBD2. In germline, CDR1 is SEHNR, CDR2 FQNEAQ (reference sequence). The CDR3 is made up of 14 amino acids. The J segment lost 6 bases and the V segment lost 8 bases, leaving 8 bases of the junction unmatched. CDR3 loop: CASSASGIGNEQFF. CDR3 nucleotide sequence: TGTGCCAGCTCGGCTAGCGGGATAGGCAATGAGCAGTTCTTC. The variable domain in full, completed from reference TRBV7-9 and TRBJ2-1, reads DTGVSQNPRHKITKRGQNVTFRCDPISEHNRLYWYRQTLGQGPEFLTYFQNEAQLEKSRLLSDRFSAERPKGSFSTLEIQRTEQGDSAMYLCASSASGIGNEQFFGPGTRLTVL.

This clonotype was detected many times. The chain uses TRBV11-2 and TRBJ2-7; D gene unclear. The V end was cut by 1 base, the J end by 6 bases, with 16 bases between. Looked up from germline, CDR1 is SGHAT and CDR2 is FQNNGV. The CDR3 is made up of 15 amino acids. CDR3 in DNA: TGTGCCAGCAGCTTAGTTTTGGCCCGGGTCTCCGAGCAGTACTTC. Protein sequence: CASSLVLARVSEQYF.

In its sample, this clonotype was seen many times. V usage is TRBV20-1 and J usage is TRBJ2-7, with D possibly being TRBD1 or TRBD2 (5 bases each). The V end lost 6 bases, the J end lost 0 bases, and 12 bases lay between the germline ends. Germline assignment: CDR1 DFQATT and CDR2 SNEGSKA (reference sequence). This CDR3 has 13 residues. CDR3 DNA: TGCAGTGCATGGGGGATGAGCTCCTACGAGCAGTACTTC. It codes for CSAWGMSSYEQYF.

Comment on this clonotype: One base away lies a much larger clone, so this may be a sequencing read error. The rearrangement links TRBV30 to TRBJ1-1; TRBD1 might be the D (5 bases). CDR3 length: 12 residues. Germline CDR1 and CDR2: GTSNPN and SVGIG (reference sequence). The CDR3 loop reads CAWGLGVTEVFF. CDR3 DNA: TGTGCCTGGGGACTGGGGGTTACTGAAGTTTTCTTT.

There are many counts of this clonotype. This chain joins TRBV15 and TRBJ2-5; D assignment may be TRBD1 or TRBD2 (6 bases each). Germline loops: CDR1 LNHNV, CDR2 YYDKDF (reference sequence). The CDR3 has 15 residues. Trimming cost V 1 base and J 5 bases, with 14 bases left between them. For the CDR3, the DNA is TGTGCCACCAGCAGAGCGGGGGCAGGGAGGGAGACCCAGTACTTC. It specifies CATSRAGAGRETQYF.

For this clonotype: This likely reflects a read error, since a far larger clone is one base away. The V gene is TRBV2, the J gene TRBJ1-3; D is ambiguous. This CDR3 has 15 residues. Per germline, CDR1 SNHLY and CDR2 FYNNEI. The CDR3 bases are TGTGCCAGCAGTCCTGGTGACCGCTCTGGAAACACCACATATTTT. Residues: CASSPGDRSGNTTYF.

The table lists this clonotype with a few counts. A far bigger clonotype differs at one base, so this is likely a read error. The rearrangement links TRBV5-1 to TRBJ2-7; perhaps TRBD2 as D (5 bases). Trimming shortened V by 2 bases and J by 7 bases, and 16 bases separated the two germline ends. The CDR3 sequence is 14 residues long. Germline V gene data show CDR1 as SGHRS and CDR2 as YFSETQ. CDR3 loop: CASSLEGFGYEQYF. In DNA form, the CDR3 reads TGCGCCAGCAGCTTAGAGGGTTTTGGCTATGAGCAGTACTTC.

The table lists this clonotype with a few counts. The chain links TRBV18 to TRBJ1-6; 7 bases match TRBD1. V lost 4 bases and J lost 9; bases outside the gene matches: 6. Germline assignment: CDR1 KGHSH and CDR2 LQKENI. The CDR3 is 14 residues long. CDR3 DNA: TGTGCCAGCTCACAGGGGGCTGTTGGTTCACCCCTCCACTTT. This gives the protein CASSQGAVGSPLHF.

This clonotype has just a few counts. This chain uses TRBV29-1 with TRBJ2-1, with a tentative D call TRBD2 (6 bases). Germline CDR1 reads SQVTM; CDR2 reads ANQGSEA. The CDR3 runs to 14 residues. The ends were cut back, 6 bases at V and 7 bases at J, with 19 bases in the middle. The CDR3 loop reads CSVAGSADTNEQFF. The CDR3 bases are TGCAGCGTCGCGGGGTCAGCCGATACTAATGAGCAGTTCTTC.

Of note for this clonotype: A single base separates this from a much larger clone, so it may be a read error. The J gene is TRBJ2-1, the V gene TRBV6-2 or TRBV6-3; D is uncertain. CDR3 length: 12 amino acids. Trimming left V 0 bases short and J 4 bases short, with 1 base between. Germline-derived CDR1 and CDR2 are MNHEY and SVGEGT. CDR3 sequence (DNA): TGTGCCAGCAGTTACTCGTACAATGAGCAGTTCTTC. Its protein product is CASSYSYNEQFF.

This clonotype was counted at least ten times. This chain connects TRBV4-1 to TRBJ2-3; tentative D call: TRBD2 (5 bases). The CDR3 runs to 15 residues. Looked up from germline, CDR1 is MGHRA and CDR2 is YSYEKL. Between the trimmed V and J ends, which lost 3 bases and 4 bases, there was a span of 14 bases. The CDR3 is CASSQPSGWADTQYF. The DNA for the CDR3 is TGCGCCAGCAGCCAGCCTTCGGGGTGGGCAGATACGCAGTATTTT.

With regard to this clonotype: This likely came from a read error, as a far larger clone is one base away. The V gene is TRBV6-5, the J gene TRBJ2-7; 7 bases align to TRBD2. V dropped 5 bases and J dropped 0; count of bases not matched to a gene: 16. Germline lookup yields CDR1 MNHEY and CDR2 SVGAGI. The CDR3 runs 18 residues. CDR3 bases: TGTGCCAGCAGTGTTAAACCAGCGGGATGGCCGAGCTCCTACGAGCAGTACTTC. Translation gives CASSVKPAGWPSSYEQYF.